The entry below gives a single TCR beta chain sequence along with its context. Its target is not known. This sample stems from a study of CD8 T cells in Susac syndrome. Study-level findings and limits: The study conceded that its TCR sequencing and HLA analysis involved relatively few individuals.

CD8+ and CD4+ blood T cells underwent TCR beta sequencing. The controls, all healthy donors, were matched for age and sex. RNA amounts of about 0.45 to 1 ug underwent reverse transcription with random hexamers. TCRdb fed the immunoSEQ multiplex PCR reads into MiXCR, producing one record per CDR3 protein. The sample consists of 95,000 to 150,000 distinct CDR3 sequences, around 94% of them appearing once. This CDR3 is built from 14 residues. V gave up 4 bases and J gave up 6 bases, with 15 bases separating them. From germline, CDR1 is SEHNR and CDR2 FQNEAQ (reference sequence). This sequence joins TRBV7-9 and TRBJ1-1; no clear D. Sequenced: CD4+ T cells from PBMCs. The TCR comes from a human donor in good health. CDR3: CASSSGGGRPEAFF. The CDR3 DNA follows: TGTGCCAGCAGCTCGGGAGGAGGTCGCCCTGAAGCTTTCTTT.